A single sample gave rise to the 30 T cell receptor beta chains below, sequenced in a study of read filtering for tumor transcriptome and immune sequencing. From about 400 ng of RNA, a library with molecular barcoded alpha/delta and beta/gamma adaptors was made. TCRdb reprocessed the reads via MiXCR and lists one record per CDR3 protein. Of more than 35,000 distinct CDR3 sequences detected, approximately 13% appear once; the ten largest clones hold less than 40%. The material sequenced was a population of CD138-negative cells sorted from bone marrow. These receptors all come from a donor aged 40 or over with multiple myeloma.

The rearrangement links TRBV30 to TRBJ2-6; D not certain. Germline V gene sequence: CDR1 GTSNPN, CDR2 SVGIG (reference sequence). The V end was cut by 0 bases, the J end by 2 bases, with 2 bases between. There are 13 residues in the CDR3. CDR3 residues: CAWSVAGANVLTF. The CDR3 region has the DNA TGTGCCTGGAGTGTGGCTGGGGCCAACGTCCTGACTTTC. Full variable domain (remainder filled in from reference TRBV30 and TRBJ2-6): SQTIHQWPATLVQPVGSPLSLECTVEGTSNPNLYWYRQAAGRGLQLLFYSVGIGQISSEVPQNLSASRPQDRQFILSSKKLLLSDSGFYLCAWSVAGANVLTFGAGSRLTVL.

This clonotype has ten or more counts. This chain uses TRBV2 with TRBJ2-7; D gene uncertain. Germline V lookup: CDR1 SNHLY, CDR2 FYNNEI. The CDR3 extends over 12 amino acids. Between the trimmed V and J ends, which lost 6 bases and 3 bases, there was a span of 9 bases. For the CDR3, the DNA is TGTGCCAGCAGGAGGAGATACTACGAGCAGTACTTC. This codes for CASRRRYYEQYF.

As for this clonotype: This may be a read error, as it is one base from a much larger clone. The CDR3 DNA is TGCGGTGTCTTGGGCGGGAGGGCCGTAGATACGCAGTATTTT. It is translated as CGVLGGRAVDTQYF. The rearrangement uses TRBV20-1 and TRBJ2-3, with TRBD2 matching over 9 bases. CDR1 and CDR2 from the germline V gene are DFQATT and SNEGSKA (reference sequence). The CDR3 contains 14 residues.

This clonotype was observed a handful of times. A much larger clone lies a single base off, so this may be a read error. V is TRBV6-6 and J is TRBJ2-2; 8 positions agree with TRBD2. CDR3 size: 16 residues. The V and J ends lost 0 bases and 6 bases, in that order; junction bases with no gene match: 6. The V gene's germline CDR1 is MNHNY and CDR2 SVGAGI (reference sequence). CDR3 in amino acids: CASSYSSGSRPGELFF. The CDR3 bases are TGTGCCAGCAGTTACTCGAGCGGGAGCCGGCCCGGGGAGCTGTTTTTT.

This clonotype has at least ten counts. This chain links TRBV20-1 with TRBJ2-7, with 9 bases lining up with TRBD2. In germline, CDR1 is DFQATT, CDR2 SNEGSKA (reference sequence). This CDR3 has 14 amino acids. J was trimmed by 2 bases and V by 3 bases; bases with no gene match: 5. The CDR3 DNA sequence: TGCAGTGCTAGGTACGCGGGAGGGCCCTACGAGCAGTACTTC. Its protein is CSARYAGGPYEQYF.

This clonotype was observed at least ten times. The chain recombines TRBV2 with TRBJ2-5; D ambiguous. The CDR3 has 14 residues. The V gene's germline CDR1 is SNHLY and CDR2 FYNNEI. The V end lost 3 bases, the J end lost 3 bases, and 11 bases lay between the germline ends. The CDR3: CASSDSQAEETQYF. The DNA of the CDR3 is TGTGCCAGCAGTGACTCTCAAGCCGAAGAGACCCAGTACTTC.

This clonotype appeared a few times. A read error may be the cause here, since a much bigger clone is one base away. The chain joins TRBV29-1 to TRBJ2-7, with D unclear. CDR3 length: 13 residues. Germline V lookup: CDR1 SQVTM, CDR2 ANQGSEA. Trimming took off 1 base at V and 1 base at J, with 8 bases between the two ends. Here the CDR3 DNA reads TGCAGCGTTGAAGGCAGAGGATCCTACGAGCAGTACTTC. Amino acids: CSVEGRGSYEQYF.

The CDR3 DNA sequence: TGCAGTGCTAGAGAGGGGGGACCGCACTACGAGCAGTACTTC. Protein sequence: CSAREGGPHYEQYF. This sequence joins TRBV20-1 and TRBJ2-7, with D perhaps TRBD2 (6 bases). CDR1 is DFQATT, CDR2 SNEGSKA, per germline (reference sequence). Between the trimmed V and J ends, which lost 0 bases and 3 bases, there was a span of 12 bases. The CDR3 loop spans 14 amino acids.

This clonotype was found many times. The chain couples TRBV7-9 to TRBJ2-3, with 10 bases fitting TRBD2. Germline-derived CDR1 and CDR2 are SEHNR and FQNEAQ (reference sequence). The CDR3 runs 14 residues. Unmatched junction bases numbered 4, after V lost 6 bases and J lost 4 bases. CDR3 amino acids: CASSISGRSDTQYF. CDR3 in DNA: TGTGCCAGCAGTATTAGCGGGAGGTCAGATACGCAGTATTTT.

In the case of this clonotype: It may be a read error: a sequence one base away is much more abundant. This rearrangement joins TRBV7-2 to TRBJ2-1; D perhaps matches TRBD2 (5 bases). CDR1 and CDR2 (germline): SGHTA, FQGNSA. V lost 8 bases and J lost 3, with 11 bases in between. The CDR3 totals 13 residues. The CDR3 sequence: CASRPAGYNEQFF. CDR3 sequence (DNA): TGTGCCAGCCGTCCGGCGGGCTACAATGAGCAGTTCTTC.

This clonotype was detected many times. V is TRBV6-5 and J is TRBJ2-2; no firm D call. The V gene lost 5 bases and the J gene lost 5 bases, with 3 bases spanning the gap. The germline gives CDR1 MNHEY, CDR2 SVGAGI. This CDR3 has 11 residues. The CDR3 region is CASSNTGELFF. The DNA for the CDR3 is TGTGCCAGCAGTAATACCGGGGAGCTGTTTTTT.

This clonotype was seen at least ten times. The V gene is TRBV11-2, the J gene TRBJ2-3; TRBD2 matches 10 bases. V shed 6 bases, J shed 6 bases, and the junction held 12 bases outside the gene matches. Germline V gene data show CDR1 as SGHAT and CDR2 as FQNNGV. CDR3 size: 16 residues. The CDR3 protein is CASRLLGTSAVDTQYF. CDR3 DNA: TGTGCCAGCAGATTACTAGGGACTAGCGCTGTCGATACGCAGTATTTT. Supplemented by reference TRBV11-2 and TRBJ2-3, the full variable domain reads EAGVAQSPRYKIIEKRQSVAFWCNPISGHATLYWYQQILGQGPKLLIQFQNNGVVDDSQLPKDRFSAERLKGVDSTLKIQPAKLEDSAVYLCASRLLGTSAVDTQYFGPGTRLTVL.

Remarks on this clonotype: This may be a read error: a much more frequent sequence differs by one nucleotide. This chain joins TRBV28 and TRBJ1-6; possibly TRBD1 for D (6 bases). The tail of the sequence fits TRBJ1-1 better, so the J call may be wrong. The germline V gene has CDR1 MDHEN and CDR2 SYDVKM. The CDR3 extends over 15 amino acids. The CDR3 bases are TGTGCCAGCAGCGGGCGCGTGGGGGGCAAAACTAAAGCTTTCTTT. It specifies CASSGRVGGKTKAFF.

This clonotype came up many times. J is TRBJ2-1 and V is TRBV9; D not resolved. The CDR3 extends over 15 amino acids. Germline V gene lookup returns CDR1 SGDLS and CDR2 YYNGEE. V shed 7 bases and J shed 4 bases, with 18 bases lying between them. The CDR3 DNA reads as TGTGCCAGCTCACCCGAAACAGCGAGATACAATGAGCAGTTCTTC. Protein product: CASSPETARYNEQFF.

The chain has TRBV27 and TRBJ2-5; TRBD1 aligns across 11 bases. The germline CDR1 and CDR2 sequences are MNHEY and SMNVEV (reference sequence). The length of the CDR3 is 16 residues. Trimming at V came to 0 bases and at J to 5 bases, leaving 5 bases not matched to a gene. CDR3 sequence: CASSLSGTGGRETQYF. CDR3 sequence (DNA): TGTGCCAGCAGTTTATCGGGGACAGGGGGTAGGGAGACCCAGTACTTC.

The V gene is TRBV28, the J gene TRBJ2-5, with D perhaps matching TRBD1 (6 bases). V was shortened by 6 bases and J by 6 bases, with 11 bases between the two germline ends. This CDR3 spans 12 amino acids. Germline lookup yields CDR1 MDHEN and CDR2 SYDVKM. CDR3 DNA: TGTGCCAGCAGGCAGGGGTCGAAGACCCAGTACTTC. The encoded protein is CASRQGSKTQYF.

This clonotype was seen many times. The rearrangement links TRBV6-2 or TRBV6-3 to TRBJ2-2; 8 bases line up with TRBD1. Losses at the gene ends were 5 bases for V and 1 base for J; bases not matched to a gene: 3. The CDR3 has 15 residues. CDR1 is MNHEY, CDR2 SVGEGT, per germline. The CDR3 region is CASSKTGGNTGELFF. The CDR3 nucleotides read TGTGCCAGCAGTAAAACAGGGGGGAACACCGGGGAGCTGTTTTTT.

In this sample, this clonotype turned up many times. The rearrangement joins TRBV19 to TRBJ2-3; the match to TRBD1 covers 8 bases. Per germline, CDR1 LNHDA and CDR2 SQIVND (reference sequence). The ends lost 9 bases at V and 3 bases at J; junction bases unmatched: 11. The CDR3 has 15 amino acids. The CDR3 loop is CASSDRGGRTDTQYF. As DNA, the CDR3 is TGTGCCAGCTCCGACAGGGGAGGTCGAACAGATACGCAGTATTTT.

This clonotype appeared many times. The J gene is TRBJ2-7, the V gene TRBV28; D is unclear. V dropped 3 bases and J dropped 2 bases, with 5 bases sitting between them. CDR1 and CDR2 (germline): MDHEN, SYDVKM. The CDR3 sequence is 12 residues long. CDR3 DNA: TGTGCCAGCAGTTTTTGGGCCTACGAGCAGTACTTC. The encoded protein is CASSFWAYEQYF. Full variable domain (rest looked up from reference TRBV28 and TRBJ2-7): DVKVTQSSRYLVKRTGEKVFLECVQDMDHENMFWYRQDPGLGLRLIYFSYDVKMKEKGDIPEGYSVSREKKERFSLILESASTNQTSMYLCASSFWAYEQYFGPGTRLTVT.

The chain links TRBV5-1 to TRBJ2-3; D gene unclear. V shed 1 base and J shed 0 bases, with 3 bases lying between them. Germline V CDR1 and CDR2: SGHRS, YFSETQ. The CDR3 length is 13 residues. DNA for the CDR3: TGCGCCAGCAGCTTGCGGAGCACAGATACGCAGTATTTT. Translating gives CASSLRSTDTQYF. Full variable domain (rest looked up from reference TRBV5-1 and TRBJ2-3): KAGVTQTPRYLIKTRGQQVTLSCSPISGHRSVSWYQQTPGQGLQFLFEYFSETQRNKGNFPGRFSGRQFSNSRSEMNVSTLELGDSALYLCASSLRSTDTQYFGPGTRLTVL.

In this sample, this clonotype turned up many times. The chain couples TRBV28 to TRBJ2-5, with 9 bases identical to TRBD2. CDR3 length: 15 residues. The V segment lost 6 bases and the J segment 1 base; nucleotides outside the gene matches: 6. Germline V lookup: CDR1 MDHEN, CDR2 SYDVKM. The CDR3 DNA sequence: TGTGCCAGCAGGGGTCCGGGACTAGCCCAAGAGACCCAGTACTTC. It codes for CASRGPGLAQETQYF.

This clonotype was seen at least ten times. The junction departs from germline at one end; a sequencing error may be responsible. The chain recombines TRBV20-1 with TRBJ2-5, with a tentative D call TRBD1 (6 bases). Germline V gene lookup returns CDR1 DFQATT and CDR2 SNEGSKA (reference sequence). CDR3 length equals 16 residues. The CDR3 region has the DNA TGCAGTGCTAGCGATATATCCGGACAGTCCCAAAAGACCCAGTACTTC. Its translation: CSASDISGQSQKTQYF.

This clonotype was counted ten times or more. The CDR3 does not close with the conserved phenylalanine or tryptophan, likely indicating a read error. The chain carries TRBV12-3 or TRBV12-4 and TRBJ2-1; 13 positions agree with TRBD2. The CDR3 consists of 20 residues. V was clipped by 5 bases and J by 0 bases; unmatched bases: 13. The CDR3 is CASSHRPGLAGRRSYNEQFL. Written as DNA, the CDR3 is TGTGCCAGCAGTCACCGACCGGGACTAGCGGGAAGACGCTCCTACAATGAGCAGTTCCTC.

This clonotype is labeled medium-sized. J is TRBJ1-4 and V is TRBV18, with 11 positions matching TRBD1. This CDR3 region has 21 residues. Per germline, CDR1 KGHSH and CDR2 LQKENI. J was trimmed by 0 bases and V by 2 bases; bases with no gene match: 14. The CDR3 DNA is TGTGCCAGCTCACCAGTCCTGCCCCGGACAGGGGGCTTGGCAACTAATGAAAAACTGTTTTTT. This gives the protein CASSPVLPRTGGLATNEKLFF. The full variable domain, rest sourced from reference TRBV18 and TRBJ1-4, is NAGVMQNPRHLVRRRGQEARLRCSPMKGHSHVYWYRQLPEEGLKFMVYLQKENIIDESGMPKERFSAEFPKEGPSILRIQQVVRGDSAAYFCASSPVLPRTGGLATNEKLFFGSGTQLSVL.

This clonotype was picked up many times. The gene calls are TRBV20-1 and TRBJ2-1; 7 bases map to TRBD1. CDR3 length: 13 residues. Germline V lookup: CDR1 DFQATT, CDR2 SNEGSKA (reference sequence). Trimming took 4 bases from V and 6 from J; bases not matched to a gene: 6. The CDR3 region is CSATQGRVNEQFF. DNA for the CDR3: TGCAGTGCTACACAGGGGCGAGTCAATGAGCAGTTCTTC.

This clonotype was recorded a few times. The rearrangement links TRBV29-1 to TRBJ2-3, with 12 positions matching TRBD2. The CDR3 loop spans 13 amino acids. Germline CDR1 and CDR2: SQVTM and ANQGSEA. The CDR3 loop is CFGTSGSTDTQYF. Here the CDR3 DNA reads TGCTTCGGGACTAGCGGGAGCACAGATACGCAGTATTTT.

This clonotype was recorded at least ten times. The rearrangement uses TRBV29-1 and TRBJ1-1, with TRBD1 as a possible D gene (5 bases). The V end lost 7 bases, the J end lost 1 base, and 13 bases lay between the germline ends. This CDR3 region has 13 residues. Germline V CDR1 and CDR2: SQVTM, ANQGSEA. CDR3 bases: TGCAGCGCCAGCGGGGCTGGGAACACTGAAGCTTTCTTT. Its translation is CSASGAGNTEAFF.

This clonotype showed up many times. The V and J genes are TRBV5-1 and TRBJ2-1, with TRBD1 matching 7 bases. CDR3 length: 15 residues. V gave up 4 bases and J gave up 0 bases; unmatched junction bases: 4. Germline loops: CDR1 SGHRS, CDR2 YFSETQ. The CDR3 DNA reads TGCGCCAGCAGCACCGGGACAGCCTCCTACAATGAGCAGTTCTTC. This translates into CASSTGTASYNEQFF. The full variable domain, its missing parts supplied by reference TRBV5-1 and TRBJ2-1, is KAGVTQTPRYLIKTRGQQVTLSCSPISGHRSVSWYQQTPGQGLQFLFEYFSETQRNKGNFPGRFSGRQFSNSRSEMNVSTLELGDSALYLCASSTGTASYNEQFFGPGTRLTVL.

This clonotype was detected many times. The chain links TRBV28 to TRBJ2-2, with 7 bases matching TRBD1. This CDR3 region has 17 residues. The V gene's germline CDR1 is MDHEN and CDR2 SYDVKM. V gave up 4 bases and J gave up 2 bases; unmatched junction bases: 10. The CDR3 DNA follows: TGTGCCAGCAGTTCTTCTTTCCGACAGGGCAACACCGGGGAGCTGTTTTTT. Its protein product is CASSSSFRQGNTGELFF.

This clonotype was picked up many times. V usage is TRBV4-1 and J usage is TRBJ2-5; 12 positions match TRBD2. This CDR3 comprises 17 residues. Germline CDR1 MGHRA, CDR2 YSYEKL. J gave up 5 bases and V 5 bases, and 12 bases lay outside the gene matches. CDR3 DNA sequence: TGCGCCAGCAGCGATACGGCGACTAGCGGGAGAAGGGAGACCCAGTACTTC. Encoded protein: CASSDTATSGRRETQYF.